This T cell receptor beta chain originates from a study of shared clonotypes between healthy human individuals. The overall study: Used for every donor were three CD4 naive, three CD4 memory, two CD8 naive and one CD8 memory plate.

J was trimmed by 5 bases and V by 2 bases; bases with no gene match: 1. The CDR3 extends over 14 amino acids. CDR1 SGHTA and CDR2 FQGNSA come from the germline V gene. Subsets obtained from CD4+ cells comprised CD45RA+ naive and CD45RA-negative memory cells. Assay: immunoSEQ multiplex PCR; the TCRdb copy retains only in-frame clones and omits some. This sample has approximately 2.1 million clones; more than 80% occur once, and the top ten carry about 0.39%. The sequence was obtained from a man aged 18 to 30 in good health. Some clones in this sample may be carry-over from other donors' samples. Sequenced material: naive CD4+ T cells from PBMCs. Subset described: CD45RA+ positively selected. The chain couples TRBV7-2 to TRBJ1-4; TRBD1 matches at 8 bases. The DNA of the CDR3 is TGTGCCAGCAGCTTAAGGACAGGGAATGAAAAACTGTTTTTT. The encoded protein is CASSLRTGNEKLFF.